This T cell receptor (beta chain) stems from a study of T cell repertoires in cytomegalovirus infection. Across the whole study: The authors relied on CMV epitopes, both recently identified HLA-C-restricted and well-studied HLA-B-restricted.

TCRdb independently ran MiXCR on the reads; one entry per CDR3 protein. The sample has roughly 570,000 distinct CDR3 sequences, over 35% seen once. The CDR3 consists of 14 residues. Germline CDR1 reads DFQATT; CDR2 reads SNEGSKA (reference sequence). V lost 2 bases and J lost 7, with 15 bases in between. Findings of the study overall: Public TCR beta family frequency separated CMV-and-HLA carriers, including in an independent cohort. CMV-specific TCR beta clonotypes restricted by HLA-C were the ones dominating the ex vivo response.

This clonotype has only one observation. Its target is not known. The chain joins TRBV20-1 to TRBJ2-1; D perhaps matches TRBD1 (5 bases). This clonotype originated in a human donor in good health (CMV status not recorded). Some clones in this sample may be carry-over from other donors' samples. The sequences come from cultured PBMCs, collected from culture after CMV antigen stimulation. CDR3: CSARPAGWENEQFF. DNA of the CDR3: TGCAGTGCTAGACCGGCAGGGTGGGAAAATGAGCAGTTCTTC.